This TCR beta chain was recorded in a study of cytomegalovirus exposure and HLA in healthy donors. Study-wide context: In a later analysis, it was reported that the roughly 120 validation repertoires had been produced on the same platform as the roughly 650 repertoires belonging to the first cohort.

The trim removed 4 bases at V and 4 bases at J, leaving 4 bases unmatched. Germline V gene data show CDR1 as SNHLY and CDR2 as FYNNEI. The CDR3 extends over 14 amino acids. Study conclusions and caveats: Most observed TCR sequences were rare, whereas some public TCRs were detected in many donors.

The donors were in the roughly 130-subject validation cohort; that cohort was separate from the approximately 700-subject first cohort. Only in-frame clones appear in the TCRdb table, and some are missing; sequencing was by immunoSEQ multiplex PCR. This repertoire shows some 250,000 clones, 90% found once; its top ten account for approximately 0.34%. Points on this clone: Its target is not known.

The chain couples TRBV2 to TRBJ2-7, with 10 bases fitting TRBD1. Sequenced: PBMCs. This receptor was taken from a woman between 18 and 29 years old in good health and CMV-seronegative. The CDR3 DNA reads TGTGCCAGCAGTGGACAGGGGGCGATATACGAGCAGTACTTC. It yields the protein CASSGQGAIYEQYF. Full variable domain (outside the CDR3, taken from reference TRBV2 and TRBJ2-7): EPEVTQTPSHQVTQMGQEVILRCVPISNHLYFYWYRQILGQKVEFLVSFYNNEISEKSEIFDDQFSVERPDGSNFTLKIRSTKLEDSAMYFCASSGQGAIYEQYFGPGTRLTVT.